Following are 17 T cell receptor beta chains from one sample sequenced in a study of blood T cell repertoires in COVID-19. Here immunoSEQ multiplex PCR was the method, and the copy in TCRdb shows in-frame clones only, minus some. The table shows 250,000 to 350,000 clones, with roughly 89% occurring only once. The material sequenced was PBMCs or T cells enriched from blood (not recorded which). The receptors here all came from a woman aged 45-59 years who had been exposed to COVID-19.

The chain carries TRBV4-2 and TRBJ1-2; D perhaps matches TRBD1 (6 bases). With 0 bases removed from V and 2 bases from J, the gap between germline ends came to 10 bases. The CDR3 covers 15 residues. Germline V lookup: CDR1 LGHNA, CDR2 YNFKEQ. CDR3 sequence (DNA): TGTGCCAGCAGCCAAGAAAAGACAGGAAACTATGGCTACACCTTC. Its protein product is CASSQEKTGNYGYTF.

This clone was observed a few times. V usage is TRBV6-1 and J usage is TRBJ2-7, with 11 bases lining up with TRBD2. The length of the CDR3 is 16 residues. V was pared by 4 bases and J by 4 bases, with 9 bases of the junction left unmatched. Germline lookup yields CDR1 MNHNS and CDR2 SASEGT. The CDR3 region is CASSALMTSGKYEQYF. CDR3 bases: TGTGCCAGCAGTGCACTAATGACTAGCGGGAAGTACGAGCAGTACTTC.

The chain employs TRBV7-8 and TRBJ2-7; TRBD2 matches 7 bases. The V gene's germline CDR1 is SGHVS and CDR2 FQNEAQ. The ends lost 6 bases at V and 2 bases at J; junction bases unmatched: 7. The CDR3 sequence is 14 residues long. CDR3 protein: CASRPRGGPYEQYF. In nucleotides, the CDR3 is TGTGCCAGCAGGCCCCGCGGGGGTCCCTACGAGCAGTACTTC.

The rearrangement links TRBV3-1 (or the pseudogene TRBV3-2) to TRBJ2-5; D ambiguous. V lost 3 bases and J 1 base, leaving 9 bases between the germline ends. The CDR3 loop spans 14 amino acids. Per germline, CDR1 LGHDT and CDR2 YNNKEL (reference sequence). CDR3 nucleotide sequence: TGTGCCAGCAGCCAGTCGGTAATCCAAGAGACCCAGTACTTC. Translating gives CASSQSVIQETQYF.

This chain joins TRBV28 and TRBJ1-5, with D perhaps TRBD1 (6 bases). Germline V gives CDR1 MDHEN, CDR2 SYDVKM. Trimming shortened V by 7 bases and J by 0 bases, and 16 bases separated the two germline ends. This CDR3 is built from 16 residues. DNA of the CDR3: TGTGCCAGCAACCCCTGGACAGCGGTTAGCAATCAGCCCCAGCATTTT. Translation gives CASNPWTAVSNQPQHF.

The rearrangement links TRBV5-1 to TRBJ1-1; no firm D call. The CDR3 extends over 13 amino acids. The ends were cut back, 3 bases at V and 3 bases at J, with 9 bases in the middle. The germline V gene encodes CDR1 SGHRS and CDR2 YFSETQ. In nucleotides, the CDR3 is TGCGCCAGCAGCTCGGTGTCTGACACTGAAGCTTTCTTT. Translation: CASSSVSDTEAFF.

In its sample, this clone was seen a few times. The chain carries TRBV7-9 and TRBJ2-7, with D possibly TRBD1 on 6 matching bases. Germline lookup yields CDR1 SEHNR and CDR2 FQNEAQ (reference sequence). This CDR3 is built from 12 residues. V was clipped by 5 bases and J by 5 bases, with 10 bases between them. The CDR3 region is CASSPRGDEQYF. DNA of the CDR3: TGTGCCAGCAGCCCCAGGGGAGACGAGCAGTACTTC.

This chain uses TRBV5-1 with TRBJ1-1, with TRBD1 identical over 7 bases. Unmatched junction bases numbered 8, after V lost 0 bases and J lost 0 bases. This CDR3 is 17 amino acids long. Germline CDR1 and CDR2: SGHRS and YFSETQ. The CDR3 spells CASSLEDRRVMNTEAFF. Written as DNA, the CDR3 is TGCGCCAGCAGCTTGGAGGACAGGCGCGTTATGAACACTGAAGCTTTCTTT.

J is TRBJ2-5 and V is TRBV5-4, with 12 bases fitting TRBD2. The V segment lost 0 bases and the J segment 6 bases; nucleotides outside the gene matches: 3. Germline V CDR1 and CDR2: SGHNT, YYREEE (reference sequence). The CDR3 consists of 15 residues. The CDR3 DNA follows: TGTGCCAGCAGCTTGGCTAGCGGGGGGGTTAAGACCCAGTACTTC. This encodes CASSLASGGVKTQYF.

This chain links TRBV4-1 with TRBJ2-7, with 10 bases fitting TRBD2. The CDR3 spans 16 residues. Germline-derived CDR1 and CDR2 are MGHRA and YSYEKL. Trimming removed 0 bases from V and 4 bases from J; junction bases left unmatched: 6. This CDR3 reads CASSQEERGGTYEQYF. The CDR3, as DNA: TGCGCCAGCAGCCAAGAGGAGCGGGGGGGTACTTACGAGCAGTACTTC.

The V gene is TRBV28, the J gene TRBJ1-6, with a possible D match to TRBD1 (5 bases). The CDR3 is 13 residues long. Trimming pared 4 bases from V and 10 bases from J, leaving 11 bases between. Germline assignment: CDR1 MDHEN and CDR2 SYDVKM. The DNA of the CDR3 is TGTGCCAGCAGTTGGGTCCGGGGGTCACCCCTCCACTTT. This gives the protein CASSWVRGSPLHF.

This chain links TRBV6-5 with TRBJ1-5; D perhaps matches TRBD1 (5 bases). The CDR3 contains 15 residues. The germline CDR1 and CDR2 sequences are MNHEY and SVGAGI. V was pared by 8 bases and J by 4 bases, with 18 bases between. CDR3 sequence: CASSRPGQHNQPQHF. Here the CDR3 DNA reads TGTGCCAGCTCCCGGCCTGGACAACATAATCAGCCCCAGCATTTT.

The V gene is TRBV9, the J gene TRBJ1-3, with D unresolved. The CDR3 extends over 14 amino acids. Germline V gene data show CDR1 as SGDLS and CDR2 as YYNGEE. Trimming removed 0 bases from V and 4 bases from J, with 8 bases in between. CDR3 residues: CASSVAGGGNTIYF. CDR3 nucleotide sequence: TGTGCCAGCAGCGTAGCGGGAGGGGGAAACACCATATATTTT.

This chain joins TRBV28 and TRBJ1-6; 8 nucleotides agree with TRBD1. Germline V gene lookup returns CDR1 MDHEN and CDR2 SYDVKM. V lost 10 bases, J lost 5 bases, and 10 bases stayed unmatched. The CDR3 totals 15 residues. CDR3 nucleotides: TGTGCCACCAGGGACAGGAGTAAGGATAATTCACCCCTCCACTTT. Translating it yields CATRDRSKDNSPLHF.

The chain has TRBV28 and TRBJ1-4; D uncertain. The CDR3 extends over 15 amino acids. Germline CDR1 MDHEN, CDR2 SYDVKM. V was clipped by 4 bases and J by 0 bases, with 9 bases between them. CDR3 region: CASSSAGATNEKLFF. DNA of the CDR3: TGTGCCAGCAGTTCCGCGGGTGCAACTAATGAAAAACTGTTTTTT.

The chain has TRBV4-2 and TRBJ1-2, with D unresolved. V was cut by 0 bases and J by 8 bases, with 13 bases left in between. Germline CDR1 and CDR2: LGHNA and YNFKEQ. This CDR3 comprises 14 residues. DNA for the CDR3: TGTGCCAGCAGCCAAGAAGGTCGGGAGTACGGCTACACCTTC. Translating gives CASSQEGREYGYTF.

This chain uses TRBV18 with TRBJ2-2; no clear D. The CDR3 loop spans 15 amino acids. Germline-derived CDR1 and CDR2 are KGHSH and LQKENI. The V gene lost 0 bases and the J gene lost 1 base, with 6 bases spanning the gap. The DNA of the CDR3 is TGTGCCAGCTCACCACCGAACAGGAACACCGGGGAGCTGTTTTTT. It yields the protein CASSPPNRNTGELFF. Together with reference TRBV18 and TRBJ2-2, the CDR3 gives the full variable domain: NAGVMQNPRHLVRRRGQEARLRCSPMKGHSHVYWYRQLPEEGLKFMVYLQKENIIDESGMPKERFSAEFPKEGPSILRIQQVVRGDSAAYFCASSPPNRNTGELFFGEGSRLTVL.